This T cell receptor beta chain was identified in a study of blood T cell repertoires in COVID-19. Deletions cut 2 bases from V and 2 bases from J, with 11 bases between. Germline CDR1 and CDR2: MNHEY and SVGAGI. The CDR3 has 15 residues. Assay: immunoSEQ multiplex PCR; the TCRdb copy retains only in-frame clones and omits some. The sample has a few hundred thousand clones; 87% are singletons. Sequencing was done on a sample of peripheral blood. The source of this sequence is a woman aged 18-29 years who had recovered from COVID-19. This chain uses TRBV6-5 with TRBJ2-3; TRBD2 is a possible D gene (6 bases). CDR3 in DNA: TGTGCCAGCAGTTACGCCTGGGGGGACACAGATACGCAGTATTTT. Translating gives CASSYAWGDTDTQYF.